This T cell receptor beta chain is from a study of blood T cells in healthy people across ages. The CDR3 is made up of 19 amino acids. Germline values: CDR1 SGHAT, CDR2 FQNNGV. V shed 1 base, J shed 3 bases, and the junction held 14 bases outside the gene matches. This clonotype was counted between two and nine times. The authors ran a second PCR of about 7 to 11 cycles using a sample-barcoded 5' primer and a J-beta primer mix. TCRdb used MiXCR to reprocess the 5' RACE reads, holding one entry per CDR3 protein. The data hold about 780,000 distinct CDR3 sequences, with about half observed a single time.

The source is a man older than 75 in good health. The chain joins TRBV11-2 to TRBJ2-7; 11 bases align to TRBD2. Sequencing used blood. The CDR3 region has the DNA TGTGCCAGCAGCTTAGGCCCGGGACTAGCGGCCCAATGGGGCTACGAGCAGTACTTC. Amino acids: CASSLGPGLAAQWGYEQYF.